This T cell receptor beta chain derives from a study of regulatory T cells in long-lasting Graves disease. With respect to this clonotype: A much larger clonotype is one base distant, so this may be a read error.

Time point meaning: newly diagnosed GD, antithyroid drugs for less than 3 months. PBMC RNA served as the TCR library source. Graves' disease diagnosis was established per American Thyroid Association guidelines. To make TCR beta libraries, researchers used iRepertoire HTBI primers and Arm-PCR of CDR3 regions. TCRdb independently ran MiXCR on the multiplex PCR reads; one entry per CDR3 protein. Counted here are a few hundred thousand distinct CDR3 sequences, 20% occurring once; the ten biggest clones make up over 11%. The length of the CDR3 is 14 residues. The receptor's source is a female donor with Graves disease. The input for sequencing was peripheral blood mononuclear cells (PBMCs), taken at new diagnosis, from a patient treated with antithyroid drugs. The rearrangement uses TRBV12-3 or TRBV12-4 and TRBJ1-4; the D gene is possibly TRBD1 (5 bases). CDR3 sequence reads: CANSDSLTNEKLFF. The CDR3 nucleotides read TGTGCCAACAGTGACAGTTTAACTAATGAAAAACTGTTTTTT.